One sample yielded the 8 T cell receptor beta chains listed below, sequenced in a study of OX40 agonist ivuxolimab in advanced cancers. Sequencing used immunoSEQ multiplex PCR; TCRdb keeps in-frame clones, though not all of them. Of around 80,000 clones listed, under 90% are singletons. This material consisted of CD4+ or CD8+ T cells sorted from blood, taken in a trial of the OX40 agonist ivuxolimab. The receptors derive from an adult with an advanced solid tumor such as melanoma, head and neck, liver or kidney cancer.

This sequence joins TRBV5-1 and TRBJ1-6; 10 nucleotides align to TRBD1. CDR1 and CDR2 (germline): SGHRS, YFSETQ. The CDR3 covers 19 residues. The V gene end was trimmed by 3 bases and the J gene end by 9 bases; junction bases not matched to a gene: 18. CDR3 sequence: CASSSEPTGGAGVTSPLHF. CDR3 DNA: TGCGCCAGCAGCTCAGAGCCGACAGGGGGCGCGGGTGTAACTTCACCCCTCCACTTT.

V usage is TRBV5-4 and J usage is TRBJ2-5, with D possibly being TRBD2 (6 bases). Trimming pared 4 bases from V and 2 bases from J, leaving 15 bases between. Germline V gives CDR1 SGHNT, CDR2 YYREEE (reference sequence). This CDR3 spans 15 amino acids. CDR3 region: CASSTAAGRQETQYF. CDR3 DNA: TGTGCCAGCAGCACGGCCGCAGGGAGGCAAGAGACCCAGTACTTC. Looking up the rest from reference TRBV5-4 and TRBJ2-5 gives the full variable domain: ETGVTQSPTHLIKTRGQQVTLRCSSQSGHNTVSWYQQALGQGPQFIFQYYREEENGRGNFPPRFSGLQFPNYSSELNVNALELDDSALYLCASSTAAGRQETQYFGPGTRLLVL.

The genes are TRBV28 and TRBJ1-5; no clear D gene. This CDR3 comprises 15 residues. The V and J ends lost 1 base and 2 bases respectively, with 9 bases between them. Per germline, CDR1 MDHEN and CDR2 SYDVKM. The CDR3 here is CASSLSGVGNQPQHF. The CDR3 DNA reads as TGTGCCAGCAGTTTATCCGGGGTGGGCAATCAGCCCCAGCATTTT. The full variable domain, completed using reference TRBV28 and TRBJ1-5, is DVKVTQSSRYLVKRTGEKVFLECVQDMDHENMFWYRQDPGLGLRLIYFSYDVKMKEKGDIPEGYSVSREKKERFSLILESASTNQTSMYLCASSLSGVGNQPQHFGDGTRLSIL.

The chain carries TRBV5-1 and TRBJ1-2; maybe TRBD1 (5 bases). The V end lost 0 bases, the J end lost 6 bases, and 9 bases lay between the germline ends. The CDR3 contains 13 residues. Germline CDR1 and CDR2: SGHRS and YFSETQ. As DNA, the CDR3 is TGCGCCAGCAGCTTGGAGGGGCGGGATGGCTACACCTTC. Its protein product is CASSLEGRDGYTF. Combining the CDR3 with reference TRBV5-1 and TRBJ1-2 gives the whole variable domain KAGVTQTPRYLIKTRGQQVTLSCSPISGHRSVSWYQQTPGQGLQFLFEYFSETQRNKGNFPGRFSGRQFSNSRSEMNVSTLELGDSALYLCASSLEGRDGYTFGSGTRLTVV.

This clone was counted a single time. The chain uses TRBV10-2 and TRBJ2-5; 7 bases are shared with TRBD2. This CDR3 has 13 amino acids. Germline CDR1 is WSHSY and CDR2 is SAAADI. Unmatched junction bases numbered 4, after V lost 3 bases and J lost 6 bases. CDR3 loop: CASSDPSGKTQYF. CDR3 nucleotides: TGCGCCAGCAGTGACCCTAGCGGAAAGACCCAGTACTTC.

This chain links TRBV29-1 with TRBJ2-5; 10 bases map to TRBD1. The CDR3 extends over 14 amino acids. V gave up 6 bases and J gave up 5 bases; unmatched junction bases: 9. The germline V gene encodes CDR1 SQVTM and CDR2 ANQGSEA. As DNA, the CDR3 is TGCAGCGTGGGAGACAGGGGGCGCGCGGAGACCCAGTACTTC. This codes for CSVGDRGRAETQYF.

The chain combines TRBV7-2 with TRBJ1-5; D is unclear. Germline V lookup: CDR1 SGHTA, CDR2 FQGNSA. This CDR3 is 15 amino acids long. The V end lost 3 bases, the J end lost 0 bases, and 9 bases lay between the germline ends. This CDR3 reads CASSFRVHSNQPQHF. The CDR3 DNA is TGTGCCAGCAGCTTTAGGGTCCATAGCAATCAGCCCCAGCATTTT.

The CDR3: CASSLVLHSTDTQYF. The CDR3 bases are TGTGCCAGCAGCTTAGTTTTGCACAGCACAGATACGCAGTATTTT. The V gene is TRBV7-9, the J gene TRBJ2-3; D not resolved. The CDR3 extends over 15 amino acids. Germline V CDR1 and CDR2: SEHNR, FQNEAQ (reference sequence). Trimming stripped 1 base from V and 0 bases from J, with 8 bases between.